The 14 T cell receptor beta chains listed next were all sequenced from one sample in a study of response to subunit inactivated influenza vaccine. TCRdb re-called the RT-PCR reads with MiXCR, one entry per CDR3 protein. The sample records around 760,000 distinct CDR3 sequences, roughly 14% being singletons. Sequencing was performed on PBMCs from blood, taken less than 15 days before vaccination. All receptors derive from a man in his fifties who received an inactivated influenza vaccine.

This sequence joins TRBV5-6 and TRBJ1-2, with D maybe TRBD1 (6 bases). CDR1 SGHDT and CDR2 YYEEEE come from the germline V gene. CDR3 length equals 15 residues. V was clipped by 3 bases and J by 6 bases, with 18 bases between them. This chain's CDR3 is CASSYFTGTYDGYTF. CDR3 sequence (DNA): TGTGCCAGCAGCTACTTCACCGGGACATACGATGGCTACACCTTC.

This clonotype has a count of ten or more. The chain has TRBV7-2 and TRBJ2-3; 15 positions agree with TRBD2. J lost 4 bases, V lost 5 bases, and 4 bases had no gene match. Germline V lookup: CDR1 SGHTA, CDR2 FQGNSA. The CDR3 has 16 amino acids. CDR3 amino acids: CASSQGLAGGADTQYF. In nucleotides, the CDR3 is TGTGCCAGCAGCCAAGGACTAGCGGGGGGGGCAGATACGCAGTATTTT.

This chain uses TRBV20-1 with TRBJ2-7; D unclear. V lost 0 bases, J lost 6 bases, and 15 bases lay in between. The CDR3 length is 14 residues. Germline V CDR1 and CDR2: DFQATT, SNEGSKA (reference sequence). The CDR3 is CSARDLDPPREQYF. CDR3 bases: TGCAGTGCTAGAGATCTGGACCCGCCCCGCGAGCAGTACTTC.

The chain's CDR3 is CAWSVRGRVAYGYTF. In DNA, the CDR3 is TGTGCCTGGAGTGTCAGAGGCAGGGTCGCCTATGGCTACACCTTC. The rearrangement joins TRBV30 to TRBJ1-2; perhaps TRBD1 as D (5 bases). The CDR3 runs 15 residues. The germline gives CDR1 GTSNPN, CDR2 SVGIG (reference sequence). Between the trimmed V and J ends, which lost 0 bases and 4 bases, there was a span of 15 bases.

The rearrangement joins TRBV20-1 to TRBJ2-1, with D unclear. Per the germline V gene, CDR1 is DFQATT and CDR2 is SNEGSKA (reference sequence). Trimming took off 4 bases at V and 3 bases at J, with 13 bases between the two ends. The CDR3 spans 14 residues. This CDR3 is CSAISAVYYNEQFF. CDR3 coding DNA: TGCAGTGCTATTTCCGCGGTTTACTACAATGAGCAGTTCTTC.

This clonotype was counted ten times or more. CDR3 nucleotide sequence: TGTGCCAGCAGCTTAATGACAGAGAATGAAAAACTGTTTTTT. Encoded protein: CASSLMTENEKLFF. This sequence joins TRBV7-6 and TRBJ1-4, with a weak D call TRBD1 (5 bases). The germline CDR1 and CDR2 sequences are SGHVS and FNYEAQ. V was shortened by 2 bases and J by 5 bases, with 9 bases between the two germline ends. This CDR3 is built from 14 residues.

This clonotype was found a few times. The rearrangement uses TRBV7-2 and TRBJ2-3; 7 nucleotides agree with TRBD2. This CDR3 contains 14 residues. CDR1 is SGHTA, CDR2 FQGNSA, per germline. Unmatched junction bases numbered 6, after V lost 5 bases and J lost 4 bases. The CDR3 DNA sequence: TGTGCCAGCAGCGTATCGACTAGCCCAGATACGCAGTATTTT. Protein sequence: CASSVSTSPDTQYF.

V is TRBV28 and J is TRBJ2-7; D is uncertain. The CDR3 has 11 residues. Deletions cut 4 bases from V and 11 bases from J, with 12 bases between. Germline V gene lookup returns CDR1 MDHEN and CDR2 SYDVKM. In DNA, the CDR3 is TGTGCCAGCAGTTCATCCCAGACTGAGTACTTC. The encoded protein is CASSSSQTEYF.

This chain uses TRBV24-1 with TRBJ2-1, with TRBD2 identical over 11 bases. Germline CDR1 is KGHDR and CDR2 is SFDVKD. CDR3 length: 16 residues. Trimming at V came to 4 bases and at J to 4 bases, leaving 5 bases not matched to a gene. The CDR3 protein is CATSDNIAGGYNEQFF. CDR3 DNA sequence: TGTGCCACCAGTGACAACATAGCGGGGGGGTACAATGAGCAGTTCTTC.

J is TRBJ2-3 and V is TRBV4-2; weak D call: TRBD2 (7 bases). Germline CDR1 and CDR2: LGHNA and YNFKEQ. V dropped 0 bases and J dropped 5 bases, with 9 bases sitting between them. The length of the CDR3 is 14 residues. CDR3 bases: TGTGCCAGCAGCCAAGAGGGGGGGCGAGATACGCAGTATTTT. Translating it yields CASSQEGGRDTQYF.

The chain is built from TRBV30 and TRBJ2-3; TRBD2 might be the D (5 bases). The CDR3 length is 16 residues. The V end lost 0 bases, the J end lost 4 bases, and 17 bases lay between the germline ends. Germline CDR1 reads GTSNPN; CDR2 reads SVGIG (reference sequence). The CDR3 loop reads CAWSVGLAGSADTQYF. CDR3 bases: TGTGCCTGGAGTGTTGGGCTAGCTGGTTCCGCAGATACGCAGTATTTT. Full variable domain (rest looked up from reference TRBV30 and TRBJ2-3): SQTIHQWPATLVQPVGSPLSLECTVEGTSNPNLYWYRQAAGRGLQLLFYSVGIGQISSEVPQNLSASRPQDRQFILSSKKLLLSDSGFYLCAWSVGLAGSADTQYFGPGTRLTVL.

The chain couples TRBV11-2 to TRBJ2-1, with TRBD2 matching 7 bases. The J segment lost 10 bases and the V segment lost 1 base, leaving 7 bases of the junction unmatched. This CDR3 contains 14 residues. Germline loops: CDR1 SGHAT, CDR2 FQNNGV. In DNA, the CDR3 is TGTGCCAGCAGCTTAGGTTCGGGGACTACCGAGCAGTTCTTC. Amino acids: CASSLGSGTTEQFF.

This clonotype has a count of ten or more. The chain recombines TRBV29-1 with TRBJ2-7; 9 nucleotides agree with TRBD2. Losses at the gene ends were 6 bases for V and 4 bases for J; bases not matched to a gene: 7. This CDR3 region has 13 residues. CDR1 SQVTM and CDR2 ANQGSEA come from the germline V gene. The CDR3 DNA follows: TGCAGCGTAACCGGGACTAGCAATTACGAGCAGTACTTC. Its protein is CSVTGTSNYEQYF.

As for this clonotype: This could be a read error, since a much larger clone is one nucleotide away. CDR3 DNA sequence: TGTGCCAGCAGTTTCCGGGGCTCCTATGGCTACACCTTC. Translation: CASSFRGSYGYTF. V gene TRBV12-3 or TRBV12-4 combines with J gene TRBJ1-2, with D maybe TRBD1 (5 bases). Trimming removed 3 bases from V and 4 bases from J, with 9 bases in between. This CDR3 spans 13 amino acids.